This entry is about one T cell receptor (beta chain). This sample was included in a study of blood T cell repertoires in COVID-19. This CDR3 contains 21 residues. V dropped 1 base and J dropped 0 bases, with 23 bases sitting between them. The protocol was immunoSEQ multiplex PCR, while the TCRdb copy is restricted to in-frame clones and leaves out a portion. The repertoire holds some 250,000 clones, with approximately 86% as singletons. This TCR derives from a woman in her 30s who had recovered from COVID-19. Sequenced sample: peripheral blood. The rearrangement uses TRBV5-3 and TRBJ1-6; D might be TRBD1 (5 bases). TRBV5-3 has ORF status, its function being uncertain. The CDR3 region has the DNA TGTGCCAGAAGCTTGTTAGGCAGGGTGGGTTTCCTTAGCTCCTATAATTCACCCCTCCACTTT. This encodes CARSLLGRVGFLSSYNSPLHF.